The clone carrying this TCR beta chain turned up a few times. Its antigen remains unknown. This sample is part of a study of T cell repertoires in cytomegalovirus infection. Study background: CMV epitopes that were recently identified and HLA-C-restricted were used alongside well-studied HLA-B-restricted ones. From public TCR beta signatures came an indication of both CMV infection and matching HLA type.

Study results and limitations: Adding up the frequency of public TCR beta families identified people who carried CMV plus the relevant HLA. Clonotype analysis showed dominance of the ex vivo response by HLA-C-restricted CMV-specific TCR beta clonotypes.

TCRdb reanalysed the reads using MiXCR and keeps one entry per CDR3 protein. The table has under 850,000 distinct CDR3 sequences, 30% to 35% seen once; the top ten hold roughly 18%. CDR1 is MNHEY, CDR2 SMNVEV, per germline (reference sequence). V was cut by 3 bases and J by 3 bases, with 9 bases left in between. The CDR3 is made up of 14 amino acids. The genes are TRBV27 and TRBJ1-3; D is uncertain. The TCR comes from a human donor in good health (CMV status not recorded). Some clones in this sample may be carry-over from other donors' samples. Material: cultured PBMCs, obtained from culture after CMV antigen stimulation. DNA for the CDR3: TGTGCCAGCAGTTTCTCGGTTTTTGGAAACACCATATATTTT. Translated, it gives CASSFSVFGNTIYF.